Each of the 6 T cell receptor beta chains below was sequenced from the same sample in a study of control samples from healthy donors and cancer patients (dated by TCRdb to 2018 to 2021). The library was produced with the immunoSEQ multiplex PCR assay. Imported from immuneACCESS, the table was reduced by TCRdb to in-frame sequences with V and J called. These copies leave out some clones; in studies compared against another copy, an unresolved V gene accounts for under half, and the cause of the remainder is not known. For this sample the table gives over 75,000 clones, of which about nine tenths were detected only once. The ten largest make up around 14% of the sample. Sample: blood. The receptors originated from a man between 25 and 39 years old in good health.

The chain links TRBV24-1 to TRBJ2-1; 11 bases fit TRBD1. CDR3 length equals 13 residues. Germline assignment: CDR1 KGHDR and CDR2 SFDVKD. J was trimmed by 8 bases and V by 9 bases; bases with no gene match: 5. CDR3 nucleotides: TGTGCCACCCGGGACAGGGGGATGGATGAGCAGTTCTTC. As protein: CATRDRGMDEQFF.

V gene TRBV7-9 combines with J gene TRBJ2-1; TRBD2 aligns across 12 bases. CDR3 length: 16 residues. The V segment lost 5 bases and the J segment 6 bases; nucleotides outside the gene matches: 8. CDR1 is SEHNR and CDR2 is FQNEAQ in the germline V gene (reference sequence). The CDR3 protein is CASSIGPGLAGNEQFF. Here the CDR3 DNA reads TGTGCCAGCAGCATAGGACCGGGACTAGCGGGCAATGAGCAGTTCTTC.

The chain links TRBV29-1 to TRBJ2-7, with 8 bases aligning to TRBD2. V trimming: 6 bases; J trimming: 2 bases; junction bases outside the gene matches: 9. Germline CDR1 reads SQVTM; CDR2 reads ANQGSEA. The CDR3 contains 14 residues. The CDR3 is CSVLAGSPPYEQYF. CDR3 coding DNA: TGCAGCGTCTTAGCGGGATCCCCACCCTACGAGCAGTACTTC.

CDR3 DNA: TGTGCCAGCACCCTATCGACAGATACGCAGTATTTT. Translation: CASTLSTDTQYF. The chain combines TRBV7-9 with TRBJ2-3; unclear D gene. The V end was cut by 7 bases, the J end by 3 bases, with 8 bases between. From germline, CDR1 is SEHNR and CDR2 FQNEAQ (reference sequence). The CDR3 covers 12 residues.

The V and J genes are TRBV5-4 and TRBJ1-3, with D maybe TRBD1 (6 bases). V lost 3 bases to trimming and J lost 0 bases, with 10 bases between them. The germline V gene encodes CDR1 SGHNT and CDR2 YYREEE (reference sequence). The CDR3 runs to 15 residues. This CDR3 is CASSSTGPSGNTIYF. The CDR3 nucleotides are TGTGCCAGCAGCTCGACAGGCCCCTCTGGAAACACCATATATTTT.

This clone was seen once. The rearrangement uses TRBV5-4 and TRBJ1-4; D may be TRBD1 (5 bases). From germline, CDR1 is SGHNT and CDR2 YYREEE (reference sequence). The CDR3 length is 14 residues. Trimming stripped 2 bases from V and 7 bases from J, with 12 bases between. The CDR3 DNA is TGTGCCAGCAGCTTTCAGGGAAGGGGTGAAAAACTGTTTTTT. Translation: CASSFQGRGEKLFF.